The 16 T cell receptor beta chains below come from one sample, sequenced in a study of cytomegalovirus exposure and HLA in healthy donors. The PCR employed 60 Vbeta primers together with 13 Jbeta primers. Only in-frame clones appear in the TCRdb table, and some are missing; sequencing was by immunoSEQ multiplex PCR. This repertoire shows roughly 150,000 clones, approximately 77% found once; its top ten account for approximately 2.4%. The sequencing input was PBMCs. Every receptor here comes from a female donor in good health and CMV-seronegative.

J is TRBJ2-7 and V is TRBV4-1; D perhaps matches TRBD1 (6 bases). Trimming removed 4 bases at V and 1 base at J, with 23 bases between. This CDR3 comprises 18 residues. Looked up from germline, CDR1 is MGHRA and CDR2 is YSYEKL. Here the CDR3 reads CASSLGHRRGLVSYEQYF. CDR3 DNA sequence: TGCGCCAGCAGCCTGGGACACCGAAGGGGCCTCGTTTCCTACGAGCAGTACTTC.

This clone was counted a single time. This chain connects TRBV20-1 to TRBJ1-2; the D gene is possibly TRBD1 (5 bases). There are 11 residues in the CDR3. Germline V lookup: CDR1 DFQATT, CDR2 SNEGSKA (reference sequence). The CDR3 region is CSPRIQGGYTF. The DNA for the CDR3 is TGCAGCCCACGGATCCAGGGTGGCTACACCTTC.

In its sample, this clone was seen a few times. The chain couples TRBV19 to TRBJ1-3; D remains unclear. V lost 3 bases, J lost 2 bases, and 11 bases lay in between. Germline lookup yields CDR1 LNHDA and CDR2 SQIVND (reference sequence). The CDR3 contains 15 residues. The CDR3 DNA is TGTGCCAGTAGTATTGAGGTAAATGCTGGAAACACCATATATTTT. This translates into CASSIEVNAGNTIYF.

This clone was counted a few times. The rearrangement uses TRBV13 and TRBJ1-1; 8 nucleotides match TRBD1. The germline gives CDR1 PRHDT, CDR2 FYEKMQ (reference sequence). CDR3 length: 17 amino acids. Trimming cost V 3 bases and J 4 bases; bases outside gene matches: 13. The CDR3 DNA is TGTGCCAGCAGCTTCGGGCAGGGGGCGCGAGGGGGCACTGAAGCTTTCTTT. Amino acid sequence: CASSFGQGARGGTEAFF.

The chain links TRBV27 to TRBJ2-7; a weak D match, TRBD1 (6 bases). In germline, CDR1 is MNHEY, CDR2 SMNVEV (reference sequence). The CDR3 runs 12 residues. The germline V and J ends were trimmed by 6 bases and 3 bases, with 9 bases remaining between them. The CDR3 DNA reads TGTGCCAGCAGGGACAGCTACTACGAGCAGTACTTC. It encodes CASRDSYYEQYF.

The V gene is TRBV5-6, the J gene TRBJ1-4; no clear D gene. Germline CDR1 reads SGHDT; CDR2 reads YYEEEE. The V end lost 1 base, the J end lost 0 bases, and 10 bases lay between the germline ends. The CDR3 runs 16 residues. The CDR3 DNA sequence: TGTGCCAGCAGCTTGAGGTCACGGGCAACTAATGAAAAACTGTTTTTT. Translating gives CASSLRSRATNEKLFF.

The V call is TRBV11-2, the J call TRBJ1-2; tentatively, D is TRBD1 (6 bases). The CDR3 extends over 14 amino acids. Germline CDR1 is SGHAT and CDR2 is FQNNGV. V lost 1 base to trimming and J lost 3 bases, with 9 bases between them. CDR3 loop: CASSLAGVDYGYTF. DNA for the CDR3: TGTGCCAGCAGCTTAGCAGGGGTGGACTATGGCTACACCTTC.

The chain couples TRBV6-1 to TRBJ2-2; TRBD1 agrees at 8 bases. Trimming at V came to 7 bases and at J to 8 bases, leaving 9 bases not matched to a gene. CDR1 is MNHNS, CDR2 SASEGT, per germline. The CDR3 totals 14 residues. The CDR3 is CASIRTGTRGELFF. CDR3 nucleotide sequence: TGTGCCAGCATCCGGACAGGGACCAGGGGGGAGCTGTTTTTT.

This rearrangement joins TRBV28 to TRBJ1-5; TRBD1 might be the D (6 bases). CDR1 is MDHEN and CDR2 is SYDVKM in the germline V gene. The V end was cut by 3 bases, the J end by 5 bases, with 14 bases between. The CDR3 is 15 amino acids. The CDR3 spells CASSFLTGTDQPQHF. The CDR3 DNA reads as TGTGCCAGCAGTTTTCTGACAGGTACGGATCAGCCCCAGCATTTT.

The V call is TRBV7-2, the J call TRBJ2-7; tentative D call: TRBD1 (6 bases). This CDR3 spans 12 amino acids. Germline V CDR1 and CDR2: SGHTA, FQGNSA. V was trimmed by 3 bases and J by 7 bases, leaving 10 bases between them. This CDR3 reads CASSFRGWEQYF. The CDR3 bases are TGTGCCAGCAGCTTCAGGGGTTGGGAGCAGTACTTC.

The CDR3 protein is CASSPSSGGPDTQYF. CDR3 sequence (DNA): TGTGCCAGCAGCCCGTCTTCAGGGGGCCCAGATACGCAGTATTTT. The chain joins TRBV7-9 to TRBJ2-3, with 8 nucleotides matching TRBD1. CDR3 length: 15 amino acids. Losses at the gene ends were 5 bases for V and 4 bases for J; bases not matched to a gene: 8. Germline V gene data show CDR1 as SEHNR and CDR2 as FQNEAQ (reference sequence).

The chain combines TRBV27 with TRBJ2-3, with TRBD2 matching 8 bases. The germline CDR1 and CDR2 sequences are MNHEY and SMNVEV (reference sequence). The CDR3 loop spans 14 amino acids. Trimming took 5 bases from V and 4 from J; bases not matched to a gene: 5. DNA of the CDR3: TGTGCCAGCAGTCAGGGACTAGTGGCAGATACGCAGTATTTT. It encodes CASSQGLVADTQYF.

The chain employs TRBV29-1 and TRBJ1-1, with D possibly matching TRBD1 (5 bases). CDR1 SQVTM and CDR2 ANQGSEA come from the germline V gene. This CDR3 is built from 12 residues. With 6 bases removed from V and 1 base from J, the gap between germline ends came to 9 bases. The chain's CDR3 is CSVRQPNTEAFF. CDR3 nucleotides: TGCAGCGTCCGACAGCCGAACACTGAAGCTTTCTTT.

The chain employs TRBV28 and TRBJ2-7; D may be TRBD2 (6 bases). Germline values: CDR1 MDHEN, CDR2 SYDVKM. The CDR3 totals 17 residues. Trimming removed 6 bases from V and 0 bases from J, with 21 bases in between. CDR3 protein: CASRPTLSGYTSYEQYF. DNA for the CDR3: TGTGCCAGCAGACCTACCCTAAGCGGGTACACCTCCTACGAGCAGTACTTC.

The table lists this clone with a count of one. The chain carries TRBV27 and TRBJ2-7, with D perhaps matching TRBD2 (5 bases). The J call may be in error: the DNA end matches TRBJ2-1 better. The CDR3 is 18 residues long. Germline V gene data show CDR1 as MNHEY and CDR2 as SMNVEV (reference sequence). The CDR3 DNA reads as TGTGCCAGCAGTCCTCTAGCTCCGGGCAGGCAGCGAGGGAATGAGCAGTTCTTC. Its translation is CASSPLAPGRQRGNEQFF.

The chain carries TRBV15 and TRBJ1-1, with 7 bases identical to TRBD1. The CDR3 runs to 13 residues. Germline CDR1 reads LNHNV; CDR2 reads YYDKDF (reference sequence). V trimming: 4 bases; J trimming: 1 base; junction bases outside the gene matches: 0. CDR3 residues: CATSTGGNTEAFF. The CDR3 DNA is TGTGCCACCAGCACAGGGGGGAACACTGAAGCTTTCTTT.